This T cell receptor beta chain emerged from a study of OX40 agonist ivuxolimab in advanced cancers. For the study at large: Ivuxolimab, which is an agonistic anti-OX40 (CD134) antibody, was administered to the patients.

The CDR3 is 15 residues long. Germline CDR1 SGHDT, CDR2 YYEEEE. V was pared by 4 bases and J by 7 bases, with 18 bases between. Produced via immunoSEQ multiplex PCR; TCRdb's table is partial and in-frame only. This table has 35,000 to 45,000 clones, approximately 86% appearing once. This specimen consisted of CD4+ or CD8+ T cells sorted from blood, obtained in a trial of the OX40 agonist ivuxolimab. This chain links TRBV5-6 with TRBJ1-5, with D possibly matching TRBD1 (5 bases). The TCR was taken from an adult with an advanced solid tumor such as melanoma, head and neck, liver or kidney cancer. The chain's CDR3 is CASSPGLGGSQPQHF. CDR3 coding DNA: TGTGCCAGCAGCCCCGGGCTCGGGGGGAGCCAGCCCCAGCATTTT.